The sequence of this TCR beta chain was determined in a study of CXCR3-negative and CXCR3-positive naive CD8 T cells. The CDR3 has 11 amino acids. The germline gives CDR1 SQVTM, CDR2 ANQGSEA. In regard to this clonotype: Its antigen is unidentified.

5' RACE that incorporated UMI labels was used to prepare the TRB cDNA libraries. TCRdb re-called the 5' RACE reads, yielding one record per CDR3 amino acid sequence without DNA. In all, the sample yields 100,000 to 150,000 distinct CDR3 sequences. Study-wide results and caveats: High diversity, comparable across both naive subsets, contrasted with much lower diversity in memory CD8+ cells.

The sequenced material came from naive CXCR3- CD8+ T cells from blood. Noted subset: CD45RO-CCR7+CD27+CD95- naive CD8+ T cells lacking CXCR3 (TNR3-). The V call is TRBV29-1, the J call TRBJ1-1; TCRdb names TRBD1, which stays unverified in the absence of DNA. The receptor was derived from a human donor in good health. Some clones in this sample may be carry-over from other donors' samples. The CDR3 sequence is CSVREGTEAFF.